The 15 T cell receptor beta chains reported below all come from one sample, sequenced in a study of T cell changes during pregnancy in multiple sclerosis. The data were produced by immunoSEQ multiplex PCR, yet TCRdb's version contains in-frame clones alone and is incomplete. The table records 78,000 or so clones, 92% of them present only once. This specimen consisted of peripheral blood, obtained before pregnancy. These TCRs come from a female donor with multiple sclerosis, enrolled in a pregnancy study.

This chain connects TRBV6-5 to TRBJ1-1, with D unresolved. V lost 4 bases and J 7 bases, leaving 16 bases between the germline ends. Germline V gene sequence: CDR1 MNHEY, CDR2 SVGAGI. CDR3 length: 14 amino acids. CDR3 sequence: CASSSNLDTLEAFF. The CDR3 DNA reads TGTGCCAGCAGTTCCAACCTTGACACCCTTGAAGCTTTCTTT.

V gene TRBV29-1 combines with J gene TRBJ1-3; weak D call: TRBD1 (6 bases). This CDR3 has 14 residues. V was shortened by 6 bases and J by 3 bases, with 15 bases between the two germline ends. CDR1 is SQVTM and CDR2 is ANQGSEA in the germline V gene. The CDR3 DNA reads TGCAGCGTAAAGGTCGGCAGGGGTGGAAACACCATATATTTT. Residues: CSVKVGRGGNTIYF. Complete variable domain (other parts from reference TRBV29-1 and TRBJ1-3): SAVISQKPSRDICQRGTSLTIQCQVDSQVTMMFWYRQQPGQSLTLIATANQGSEATYESGFVIDKFPISRPNLTFSTLTVSNMSPEDSSIYLCSVKVGRGGNTIYFGEGSWLTVV.

The chain has TRBV5-1 and TRBJ2-7, with TRBD1 matching over 8 bases. Trimming took 1 base from V and 10 from J; bases not matched to a gene: 16. Looked up from germline, CDR1 is SGHRS and CDR2 is YFSETQ. The CDR3 covers 16 residues. CDR3 in DNA: TGCGCCAGCAGCTTGAATCGGCCCGTCAGGGGGCTTGAACAGTACTTC. Protein sequence: CASSLNRPVRGLEQYF. The full variable domain, its missing parts supplied by reference TRBV5-1 and TRBJ2-7, is KAGVTQTPRYLIKTRGQQVTLSCSPISGHRSVSWYQQTPGQGLQFLFEYFSETQRNKGNFPGRFSGRQFSNSRSEMNVSTLELGDSALYLCASSLNRPVRGLEQYFGPGTRLTVT.

The chain carries TRBV27 and TRBJ1-5; no firm D call. V was trimmed by 4 bases and J by 0 bases, leaving 4 bases between them. The CDR3 sequence is 13 residues long. Germline CDR1 MNHEY, CDR2 SMNVEV (reference sequence). CDR3 nucleotides: TGTGCCAGCAGTTCCTATAGCAATCAGCCCCAGCATTTT. Protein product: CASSSYSNQPQHF.

This clone was counted many times. The gene calls are TRBV30 and TRBJ2-2, with 7 bases aligning to TRBD2. The V gene end was trimmed by 5 bases and the J gene end by 4 bases; junction bases not matched to a gene: 7. Germline CDR1 is GTSNPN and CDR2 is SVGIG (reference sequence). The CDR3 spans 14 residues. This CDR3 reads CAWGGLDSTGELFF. CDR3 coding DNA: TGTGCCTGGGGTGGACTAGACTCCACCGGGGAGCTGTTTTTT.

The chain employs TRBV9 and TRBJ2-1, with D possibly matching TRBD2 (6 bases). V shed 7 bases and J shed 1 base, with 18 bases lying between them. The CDR3 runs to 16 residues. The germline V gene has CDR1 SGDLS and CDR2 YYNGEE. The CDR3 region is CASGEEGAPSYNEQFF. Here the CDR3 DNA reads TGTGCCAGCGGAGAGGAGGGAGCCCCTTCCTACAATGAGCAGTTCTTC.

The chain employs TRBV7-2 and TRBJ1-1; TRBD1 might be the D (5 bases). The germline CDR1 and CDR2 sequences are SGHTA and FQGNSA. There are 13 residues in the CDR3. Trimming took off 0 bases at V and 5 bases at J, with 7 bases between the two ends. CDR3 sequence reads: CASSLARTTEAFF. In DNA, the CDR3 is TGTGCCAGCAGCTTAGCACGGACAACTGAAGCTTTCTTT.

V usage is TRBV27 and J usage is TRBJ2-6; a weak D match, TRBD2 (5 bases). Between the trimmed V and J ends, which lost 3 bases and 0 bases, there was a span of 6 bases. The CDR3 is 15 amino acids. Germline loops: CDR1 MNHEY, CDR2 SMNVEV (reference sequence). CDR3 in amino acids: CASSLGSSGANVLTF. The CDR3 DNA reads as TGTGCCAGCAGTTTGGGGAGCTCTGGGGCCAACGTCCTGACTTTC.

About this clone: This could be a read error, since a much larger clone is one nucleotide away. The V gene is TRBV2, the J gene TRBJ2-3; 8 nucleotides agree with TRBD2. V gave up 3 bases and J gave up 0 bases; unmatched junction bases: 2. Germline CDR1 and CDR2: SNHLY and FYNNEI. This CDR3 has 15 amino acids. CDR3 nucleotides: TGTGCCAGCAGTGACCCTAGCGGGAGCACAGATACGCAGTATTTT. Translating it yields CASSDPSGSTDTQYF.

The chain joins TRBV27 to TRBJ1-5; weak D call: TRBD1 (5 bases). Trimming removed 6 bases at V and 2 bases at J, with 17 bases between. Germline CDR1 MNHEY, CDR2 SMNVEV (reference sequence). This CDR3 is built from 16 residues. This chain's CDR3 is CASRSQGPRGNQPQHF. The CDR3 nucleotides read TGTGCCAGCAGATCGCAGGGCCCCCGGGGCAATCAGCCCCAGCATTTT.

The chain employs TRBV13 and TRBJ2-7, with 10 bases that match TRBD1. Germline CDR1 reads PRHDT; CDR2 reads FYEKMQ (reference sequence). V was pared by 7 bases and J by 7 bases, with 7 bases of the junction left unmatched. The CDR3 covers 13 residues. The CDR3 reads CASIRQGAREQYF. Here the CDR3 DNA reads TGTGCCAGCATCCGACAGGGGGCGAGGGAGCAGTACTTC.

This sequence joins TRBV5-6 and TRBJ2-4; 7 bases line up with TRBD1. Germline V gives CDR1 SGHDT, CDR2 YYEEEE. The V segment lost 0 bases and the J segment 4 bases; nucleotides outside the gene matches: 4. CDR3 length equals 15 residues. The CDR3 loop reads CASSLEWDSKNIQYF. For the CDR3, the DNA is TGTGCCAGCAGCTTGGAGTGGGACAGTAAAAACATTCAGTACTTC.

CDR3 loop: CASSLPPGDEQFF. CDR3 nucleotides: TGCGCCAGCAGCTTGCCCCCGGGGGATGAGCAGTTCTTC. The gene calls are TRBV5-1 and TRBJ2-1, with D maybe TRBD2 (6 bases). CDR1 is SGHRS, CDR2 YFSETQ, per germline. Trimming removed 1 base at V and 8 bases at J, with 10 bases between. The CDR3 length is 13 residues. The variable domain in full, completed from reference TRBV5-1 and TRBJ2-1, reads KAGVTQTPRYLIKTRGQQVTLSCSPISGHRSVSWYQQTPGQGLQFLFEYFSETQRNKGNFPGRFSGRQFSNSRSEMNVSTLELGDSALYLCASSLPPGDEQFFGPGTRLTVL.

The chain combines TRBV6-1 with TRBJ2-5; 7 bases line up with TRBD2. CDR1 and CDR2 (germline): MNHNS, SASEGT. The V and J ends lost 5 bases and 4 bases, in that order; junction bases with no gene match: 7. The CDR3 contains 14 residues. CDR3 sequence (DNA): TGTGCCAGCAGTTCTCTACCGGGGGGAGAGACCCAGTACTTC. Protein sequence: CASSSLPGGETQYF.

This chain joins TRBV25-1 and TRBJ2-7, with TRBD2 matching over 10 bases. Trimming took 1 base from V and 3 from J; bases not matched to a gene: 3. CDR3 length: 15 amino acids. Per the germline V gene, CDR1 is MGHDK and CDR2 is SYGVNS. CDR3 coding DNA: TGTGCCAGCAGTGAATCACTAGCGGGGTTCTACGAGCAGTACTTC. This sequence encodes CASSESLAGFYEQYF.